The present TCR beta chain was sequenced within a study of radiation and T cells in renal cell carcinoma. Data came from immunoSEQ multiplex PCR; TCRdb stores just in-frame clones and leaves some out. This repertoire shows some 5,000 clones, around 68% found once; its top ten account for about 26%. Concerning this clone itself: What it binds is not known.

General study findings and limits: Top 100 clonotypes averaged approximately 54% in irradiated versus roughly 43% in nephrectomy-only tumors. Sampling covered only 0.75 to 1 g of each tumor.

Specified treatment: treatment-naive control, cytoreductive nephrectomy. Control samples are tumors resected by cytoreductive nephrectomy without prior radiation. The patient's renal cell carcinoma had clear cell pathology. The V end lost 5 bases, the J end lost 4 bases, and 18 bases lay between the germline ends. This CDR3 comprises 15 residues. In germline, CDR1 is MNHEY, CDR2 SMNVEV (reference sequence). This rearrangement joins TRBV27 to TRBJ2-7; tentative D call: TRBD1 (6 bases). Sequencing used tumor tissue, obtained from a patient whose treatment was nephrectomy without radiotherapy. The source is a human donor with renal cell carcinoma. This CDR3 reads CASSPIDRPSYEQYF. CDR3 DNA: TGTGCCAGCAGTCCTATCGACAGGCCGTCGTACGAGCAGTACTTC.